Shown below are 32 T cell receptor beta chains from a single sample sequenced in a study of beta chain features in type 1 diabetes. Expressed TCRB transcripts got sequenced, as all isolated RNA was reverse transcribed. Method: immunoSEQ multiplex PCR; TCRdb's copy keeps in-frame clones and lacks some. The table includes roughly 310,000 clones, roughly 11% detected once. Sequencing was performed on naive CD4+ T cells from blood. The receptor set was obtained from a woman in her twenties or thirties in good health.

The rearrangement links TRBV19 to TRBJ1-5, with D maybe TRBD1 (6 bases). The CDR3 is 15 residues long. V shed 4 bases and J shed 0 bases, with 10 bases lying between them. From germline, CDR1 is LNHDA and CDR2 SQIVND (reference sequence). CDR3 loop: CASSTGTRSNQPQHF. The CDR3 nucleotides read TGTGCCAGTAGTACAGGGACACGTAGCAATCAGCCCCAGCATTTT.

A word on this clone: The same CDR3 can be traced to other DNA sequences in this sample. The chain links TRBV27 to TRBJ2-5, with a weak D call TRBD2 (6 bases). Trimming shortened V by 2 bases and J by 5 bases, and 6 bases separated the two germline ends. Germline V lookup: CDR1 MNHEY, CDR2 SMNVEV (reference sequence). The CDR3 has 12 amino acids. CDR3 amino acids: CASSLRGETQYF. The CDR3 DNA sequence: TGTGCCAGCAGTTTACGGGGGGAGACCCAGTACTTC.

V and J are TRBV7-3 and TRBJ2-5; 12 positions match TRBD1. Germline CDR1 SGHTA, CDR2 FQGTGA. The CDR3 contains 15 residues. V lost 4 bases to trimming and J lost 5 bases; unmatched junction nucleotides: 5. The CDR3 loop is CASSSGTGGYETQYF. In DNA, the CDR3 is TGTGCCAGCAGCTCCGGGACAGGGGGCTATGAGACCCAGTACTTC.

This chain links TRBV27 with TRBJ1-5; 8 bases are shared with TRBD1. CDR1 is MNHEY and CDR2 is SMNVEV in the germline V gene (reference sequence). Trimming removed 6 bases from V and 9 bases from J; junction bases left unmatched: 13. The CDR3 contains 15 residues. CDR3 in amino acids: CASREGTGISMPQHF. DNA of the CDR3: TGTGCCAGCAGGGAGGGGACAGGAATATCTATGCCCCAGCATTTT.

On this clone: Other DNA sequences within the sample encode an identical CDR3. This sequence joins TRBV9 and TRBJ2-1, with a possible D match to TRBD2 (6 bases). The V and J ends lost 0 bases and 1 base respectively, with 8 bases between them. The CDR3 totals 15 residues. Germline loops: CDR1 SGDLS, CDR2 YYNGEE. CDR3 bases: TGTGCCAGCAGCGTAGTTAGCGGTTCCTACAATGAGCAGTTCTTC. Protein sequence: CASSVVSGSYNEQFF.

This clone was detected only a few times. The V gene is TRBV13, the J gene TRBJ1-3; D gene uncertain. Trimming left V 5 bases short and J 1 base short, with 6 bases between. There are 13 residues in the CDR3. CDR1 and CDR2 (germline): PRHDT, FYEKMQ (reference sequence). CDR3 loop: CASSPRSGNTIYF. CDR3 DNA: TGTGCCAGCAGCCCCAGGTCTGGAAACACCATATATTTT.

The rearrangement links TRBV18 to TRBJ1-1; 8 bases agree with TRBD1. Germline V CDR1 and CDR2: KGHSH, LQKENI. J lost 2 bases, V lost 2 bases, and 7 bases had no gene match. CDR3 length: 16 amino acids. CDR3 nucleotide sequence: TGTGCCAGCTCACCAGACAGGGGAGGAGGAAACACTGAAGCTTTCTTT. This translates into CASSPDRGGGNTEAFF.

This clone came up a few times. The chain combines TRBV2 with TRBJ2-7, with 9 bases that match TRBD2. This CDR3 contains 16 residues. After removal of 0 bases from V and 4 bases from J, the junction contained 7 bases not matched to a gene. Germline V gives CDR1 SNHLY, CDR2 FYNNEI. The CDR3 loop reads CASSEALLAGSYEQYF. The CDR3 DNA sequence: TGTGCCAGCAGTGAAGCGCTTCTAGCGGGATCGTACGAGCAGTACTTC.

There are a few counts of this clone. The chain employs TRBV7-2 and TRBJ2-3; TRBD2 matches at 12 bases. CDR1 and CDR2 (germline): SGHTA, FQGNSA. The junction had 3 bases not matched to a gene; V was cut back by 5 bases and J by 0 bases. The CDR3 length is 16 residues. The CDR3 loop is CASSAGTSGSTDTQYF. The DNA for the CDR3 is TGTGCCAGCAGCGCCGGGACTAGCGGGAGCACAGATACGCAGTATTTT.

This clone came up a few times. The chain combines TRBV7-2 with TRBJ2-2; 7 bases map to TRBD1. The J segment lost 6 bases and the V segment lost 5 bases, leaving 9 bases of the junction unmatched. CDR3 length equals 15 residues. Per the germline V gene, CDR1 is SGHTA and CDR2 is FQGNSA. The chain's CDR3 is CASSERPQGSGELFF. DNA of the CDR3: TGTGCCAGCAGCGAAAGACCACAGGGGTCCGGGGAGCTGTTTTTT.

This chain connects TRBV30 to TRBJ2-5; 13 bases fit TRBD2. V lost 3 bases, J lost 2 bases, and 6 bases stayed unmatched. Germline V gene data show CDR1 as GTSNPN and CDR2 as SVGIG (reference sequence). The length of the CDR3 is 16 residues. The CDR3 DNA is TGTGCCTGGAGCGAAGGACTAGCGGGAGTGCAAGAGACCCAGTACTTC. Residues: CAWSEGLAGVQETQYF.

The chain links TRBV28 to TRBJ2-5, with 8 positions matching TRBD1. CDR3 length: 13 residues. Germline V gives CDR1 MDHEN, CDR2 SYDVKM. With V trimmed by 7 bases and J by 7 bases, 8 bases remained unmatched. CDR3 nucleotides: TGTGCCAGCACCTCAGGACAGGGTGGGACCCAGTACTTC. Amino acids: CASTSGQGGTQYF.

The V and J genes are TRBV18 and TRBJ2-5; 9 nucleotides match TRBD1. Germline V lookup: CDR1 KGHSH, CDR2 LQKENI. Losses at the gene ends were 5 bases for V and 1 base for J; bases not matched to a gene: 5. This CDR3 has 15 residues. CDR3: CASSGIQGAQETQYF. CDR3 coding DNA: TGTGCCAGCTCAGGCATACAGGGGGCCCAAGAGACCCAGTACTTC.

This clone was observed a handful of times. The rearrangement links TRBV5-6 to TRBJ2-5, with TRBD1 matching over 7 bases. The CDR3 sequence is 15 residues long. From germline, CDR1 is SGHDT and CDR2 YYEEEE. Trimming cost V 5 bases and J 0 bases; bases outside gene matches: 7. The CDR3 reads CASRDHRGNQETQYF. CDR3 DNA sequence: TGTGCCAGCAGGGACCACAGGGGTAACCAAGAGACCCAGTACTTC.

The chain joins TRBV18 to TRBJ2-3; D perhaps matches TRBD2 (5 bases). V was clipped by 3 bases and J by 2 bases, with 18 bases between them. CDR3 length equals 17 residues. Germline values: CDR1 KGHSH, CDR2 LQKENI. The CDR3 DNA reads as TGTGCCAGCTCACCGCGGCTAGCCAAGGGTAACACAGATACGCAGTATTTT. Translation: CASSPRLAKGNTDTQYF.

V usage is TRBV27 and J usage is TRBJ2-3, with 8 bases aligning to TRBD2. CDR1 MNHEY and CDR2 SMNVEV come from the germline V gene (reference sequence). V lost 1 base to trimming and J lost 2 bases; unmatched junction nucleotides: 8. This CDR3 spans 17 amino acids. The CDR3 DNA is TGTGCCAGCAGTTTATGGAATAGCGGGGCGCTCACAGATACGCAGTATTTT. Protein sequence: CASSLWNSGALTDTQYF.

This clone was detected a few times. This chain uses TRBV11-2 with TRBJ2-7; possible D gene TRBD2, 6 bases. The germline gives CDR1 SGHAT, CDR2 FQNNGV. The CDR3 spans 17 residues. Between the trimmed V and J ends, which lost 0 bases and 2 bases, there was a span of 17 bases. This CDR3 is CASSLDPIGGTTYEQYF. The CDR3, as DNA: TGTGCCAGCAGCTTAGATCCGATTGGCGGGACCACCTACGAGCAGTACTTC.

The rearrangement joins TRBV7-2 to TRBJ2-5; 8 positions match TRBD1. CDR1 is SGHTA, CDR2 FQGNSA, per germline. Trimming cost V 6 bases and J 4 bases; bases outside gene matches: 1. The CDR3 length is 12 residues. The CDR3 nucleotides are TGTGCCAGCAGTGGACAGGGAGAGACCCAGTACTTC. This gives the protein CASSGQGETQYF.

This chain connects TRBV6-5 to TRBJ2-3; the match to TRBD2 covers 13 bases. Per germline, CDR1 MNHEY and CDR2 SVGAGI. V dropped 10 bases and J dropped 5; count of bases not matched to a gene: 6. There are 14 residues in the CDR3. The CDR3 is CATGLAGEGDTQYF. CDR3 nucleotide sequence: TGTGCCACCGGACTAGCGGGAGAGGGAGATACGCAGTATTTT.

The gene calls are TRBV19 and TRBJ2-4; TRBD1 matches 7 bases. V lost 3 bases and J lost 0; bases outside the gene matches: 5. The CDR3 extends over 16 amino acids. CDR1 and CDR2 (germline): LNHDA, SQIVND (reference sequence). CDR3 DNA sequence: TGTGCCAGTAGTATTTTGTGGGACAGAGCCAAAAACATTCAGTACTTC. Amino acid sequence: CASSILWDRAKNIQYF.

The gene calls are TRBV30 and TRBJ1-3; 7 nucleotides align to TRBD1. Trimming cost V 6 bases and J 4 bases; bases outside gene matches: 9. CDR3 length: 14 amino acids. Germline V gene lookup returns CDR1 GTSNPN and CDR2 SVGIG (reference sequence). Here the CDR3 DNA reads TGTGCCTGCGAACAGGGGACGAAGGGAAACACCATATATTTT. It specifies CACEQGTKGNTIYF.

Only a few counts were recorded for this clone. This rearrangement joins TRBV18 to TRBJ2-1, with 7 bases aligning to TRBD2. The CDR3 covers 15 residues. The germline V gene encodes CDR1 KGHSH and CDR2 LQKENI. V lost 3 bases to trimming and J lost 6 bases; unmatched junction nucleotides: 8. The CDR3 DNA is TGTGCCAGCTCACCTGTTGCGGGAGTCGGCAATGAGCAGTTCTTC. Amino acid sequence: CASSPVAGVGNEQFF.

This rearrangement joins TRBV5-1 to TRBJ2-7; maybe TRBD1 (6 bases). The length of the CDR3 is 14 residues. Trimming removed 0 bases at V and 6 bases at J, with 13 bases between. Germline V CDR1 and CDR2: SGHRS, YFSETQ. The CDR3 bases are TGCGCCAGCAGCTTGGCGGCAGGGGTCTCCGAGCAGTACTTC. Residues: CASSLAAGVSEQYF.

This clone turned up a few times. This chain connects TRBV5-4 to TRBJ2-1; TRBD2 agrees at 9 bases. Looked up from germline, CDR1 is SGHNT and CDR2 is YYREEE (reference sequence). V lost 6 bases and J lost 2; bases outside the gene matches: 6. The CDR3 is 15 residues long. DNA for the CDR3: TGTGCCAGCACCAAAGCGGGGGGAGCCTACAATGAGCAGTTCTTC. The encoded protein is CASTKAGGAYNEQFF.

V gene TRBV28 combines with J gene TRBJ2-5; 8 positions match TRBD2. V was clipped by 2 bases and J by 4 bases; unmatched bases: 6. CDR1 is MDHEN, CDR2 SYDVKM, per germline. The CDR3 is 15 amino acids. Here the CDR3 reads CASSLEREPGETQYF. The CDR3 DNA reads TGTGCCAGCAGTTTAGAGCGGGAGCCAGGAGAGACCCAGTACTTC.

This clone was seen a handful of times. The chain carries TRBV5-6 and TRBJ2-5, with D uncertain. The CDR3 runs 14 residues. From germline, CDR1 is SGHDT and CDR2 YYEEEE. V was shortened by 1 base and J by 1 base, with 8 bases between the two germline ends. The CDR3 DNA reads as TGTGCCAGCAGCTTGAGAACAGTCCAAGAGACCCAGTACTTC. Translating gives CASSLRTVQETQYF. Full variable domain (rest looked up from reference TRBV5-6 and TRBJ2-5): DAGVTQSPTHLIKTRGQQVTLRCSPKSGHDTVSWYQQALGQGPQFIFQYYEEEERQRGNFPDRFSGHQFPNYSSELNVNALLLGDSALYLCASSLRTVQETQYFGPGTRLLVL.

There are a few counts of this clone. The chain has TRBV29-1 and TRBJ2-5; 8 bases are a match to TRBD2. Trimming removed 0 bases from V and 2 bases from J; junction bases left unmatched: 2. Germline CDR1 is SQVTM and CDR2 is ANQGSEA. This CDR3 comprises 14 residues. DNA for the CDR3: TGCAGCGTTGAAGATCCTAGCGGGCAAGAGACCCAGTACTTC. Its translation: CSVEDPSGQETQYF.

This clone has only a few counts. The rearrangement uses TRBV6-4 and TRBJ1-5; D gene unclear. The germline V gene has CDR1 MRHNA and CDR2 SNTAGT. The CDR3 totals 13 residues. V dropped 2 bases and J dropped 4 bases, with 6 bases sitting between them. CDR3 in amino acids: CASSDGENQPQHF. As DNA, the CDR3 is TGTGCCAGCAGTGACGGAGAGAATCAGCCCCAGCATTTT.

The genes are TRBV5-1 and TRBJ2-5; 9 nucleotides align to TRBD1. This CDR3 has 14 amino acids. Germline loops: CDR1 SGHRS, CDR2 YFSETQ. With 4 bases clipped from V and 4 bases from J, the junction kept 5 bases outside the gene matches. In DNA, the CDR3 is TGCGCCAGCAGCCTTGACAGGGGGAGAGAGACCCAGTACTTC. Translated, it gives CASSLDRGRETQYF.

This clone occurred a few times. This rearrangement joins TRBV20-1 to TRBJ2-5; TRBD1 agrees at 7 bases. The V segment lost 7 bases and the J segment 7 bases; nucleotides outside the gene matches: 6. The CDR3 is 11 residues long. Germline assignment: CDR1 DFQATT and CDR2 SNEGSKA (reference sequence). Written as DNA, the CDR3 is TGCAGTGTACGACAGGGTGTGACCCAGTACTTC. Translating gives CSVRQGVTQYF.

This clone was picked up a small number of times. The genes are TRBV5-4 and TRBJ2-2, with 11 bases fitting TRBD1. The CDR3 runs to 15 residues. With 2 bases clipped from V and 5 bases from J, the junction kept 2 bases outside the gene matches. The V gene's germline CDR1 is SGHNT and CDR2 YYREEE (reference sequence). CDR3 sequence reads: CASSFGTGGTGELFF. Written as DNA, the CDR3 is TGTGCCAGCAGCTTTGGGACAGGGGGAACCGGGGAGCTGTTTTTT. Based on the CDR3 plus reference TRBV5-4 and TRBJ2-2, the full variable domain is ETGVTQSPTHLIKTRGQQVTLRCSSQSGHNTVSWYQQALGQGPQFIFQYYREEENGRGNFPPRFSGLQFPNYSSELNVNALELDDSALYLCASSFGTGGTGELFFGEGSRLTVL.

This clone has only a few counts. The V gene is TRBV7-9, the J gene TRBJ2-1; 11 nucleotides line up with TRBD1. CDR3 length: 14 amino acids. After removal of 5 bases from V and 6 bases from J, the junction contained 3 bases not matched to a gene. Germline values: CDR1 SEHNR, CDR2 FQNEAQ (reference sequence). The CDR3 sequence: CASSPGTGGNEQFF. CDR3 bases: TGTGCCAGCAGCCCGGGGACAGGGGGCAATGAGCAGTTCTTC. The complete variable domain, with remaining parts taken from reference TRBV7-9 and TRBJ2-1, reads DTGVSQNPRHKITKRGQNVTFRCDPISEHNRLYWYRQTLGQGPEFLTYFQNEAQLEKSRLLSDRFSAERPKGSFSTLEIQRTEQGDSAMYLCASSPGTGGNEQFFGPGTRLTVL.